This T cell receptor (beta chain) was profiled in a study of shared clonotypes between healthy human individuals. Libraries were prepared by immunoSEQ multiplex PCR; TCRdb keeps only in-frame clonotypes and omits some of them. The data show some 1.1 million clones, with roughly 77% seen just once and 0.85% to 1% held by the top ten. A remark on this clone: The antigen is undetermined.

Study-level results: When naive CD4 clonotypes were compared across a few donors, around 4.6% were shared.

CDR3 length: 14 residues. The ends were cut back, 6 bases at V and 5 bases at J, with 18 bases in the middle. Germline CDR1 reads SGHNT; CDR2 reads YYREEE (reference sequence). The genes are TRBV5-4 and TRBJ2-7; the D is unclear. The clonotype comes from a man between 18 and 29 years old in good health. Some clones in this sample may be carry-over from other donors' samples. Sequences were obtained from memory CD4+ T cells from PBMCs. Noted subset: CD45RA-negative fraction. The CDR3: CASTLGGFRDEQYF. As DNA, the CDR3 is TGTGCCAGCACCCTTGGTGGCTTTCGCGACGAGCAGTACTTC.